Sequencing of this T cell receptor (beta chain) was carried out in a study of OX40 agonist ivuxolimab in advanced cancers. Study background: Hepatocellular carcinoma, melanoma, renal cell or head and neck cancer was diagnosed in the dose-escalation patients.

Concerning this clone: The antigen is unknown.

CDR1 and CDR2 from the germline V gene are SGHRS and YFSETQ. Trimming took 6 bases from V and 3 from J; bases not matched to a gene: 0. The CDR3 is 11 residues long. Sequencing used immunoSEQ multiplex PCR; TCRdb keeps in-frame clones, though not all of them. The data contain around 88,000 clones, roughly nine tenths of them seen just once; the ten biggest clones take up around 0.54%. The study, taken as a whole, reports: Dose levels from 0.1 to 3.0 mg/kg saw CD4+ and CD8+ blood T cells expand clonally by week 6. In general, CD8+ T cells held more expanded clones than CD4+ did, on average.

The material sequenced was CD4+ or CD8+ T cells sorted from blood, taken in a trial of the OX40 agonist ivuxolimab. The source of this sequence is an adult with an advanced solid tumor such as melanoma, head and neck, liver or kidney cancer. V usage is TRBV5-1 and J usage is TRBJ2-7; 7 bases match TRBD2. The CDR3 nucleotides are TGCGCCAGCACGGGGGGCTACGAGCAGTACTTC. Protein: CASTGGYEQYF.